This T cell receptor (beta chain) was observed in a study of blood T cell repertoires in COVID-19. In the study overall: Symptom resolution, clearance, or two negative PCRs marked the recovered donors of Cohort 3. Specimens from acute and convalescent COVID-19 originated in the United States, Italy and Spain. T cells, B-cell-depleted T cells, or PBMCs provided the cDNA or gDNA that served as material.

The protocol was immunoSEQ multiplex PCR, while the TCRdb copy is restricted to in-frame clones and leaves out a portion. The repertoire holds a few hundred thousand clones, with around 87% as singletons. The CDR3 loop spans 12 amino acids. J was trimmed by 0 bases and V by 9 bases; bases with no gene match: 2. Germline CDR1 reads SNHLY; CDR2 reads FYNNEI. The sequenced material came from PBMCs or T cells enriched from blood (not recorded which). The source is a man aged 35 to 55 in a cohort exposed to, infected with or recovered from COVID-19 (not recorded which). The rearrangement uses TRBV2 and TRBJ2-7, with 7 bases matching TRBD1. The CDR3 DNA is TGTGCCAGTCGGGACAGCTCCTACGAGCAGTACTTC. As protein: CASRDSSYEQYF.